Given below is one T cell receptor beta chain in context. These data are taken from a study of neoadjuvant anti-PD-1 for oral cavity cancer. PBMC libraries mostly used approximately 0.5 ug of input genomic DNA, with six replicates per sample. TCRdb keeps only in-frame clones here, not all; method: immunoSEQ multiplex PCR. This table holds about 15,000 clones, about 64% found once. The CDR3 has 15 residues. The germline gives CDR1 MRHNA, CDR2 SNTAGT. J lost 6 bases, V lost 3 bases, and 6 bases had no gene match. This sequence joins TRBV6-4 and TRBJ2-1; 9 bases match TRBD1. Sequenced material: PBMCs, taken before nivolumab (anti-PD-1) treatment. The receptor comes from a person aged 35 to 85 with oral cavity squamous cell carcinoma. The chain's CDR3 is CASSEGTGKTNEQFF. For the CDR3, the DNA is TGTGCCAGCAGTGAGGGGACAGGGAAGACCAATGAGCAGTTCTTC.